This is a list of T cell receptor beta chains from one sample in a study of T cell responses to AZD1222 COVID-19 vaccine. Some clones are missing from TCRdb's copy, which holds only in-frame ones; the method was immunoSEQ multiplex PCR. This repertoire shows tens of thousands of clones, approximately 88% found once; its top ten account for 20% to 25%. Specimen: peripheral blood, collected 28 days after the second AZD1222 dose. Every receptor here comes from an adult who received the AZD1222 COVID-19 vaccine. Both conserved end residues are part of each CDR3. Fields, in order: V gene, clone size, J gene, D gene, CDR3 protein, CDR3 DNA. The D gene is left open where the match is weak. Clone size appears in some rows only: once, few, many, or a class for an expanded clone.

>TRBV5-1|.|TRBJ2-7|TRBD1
CASSLVPDRVPEQYF
TGCGCCAGCAGCTTGGTTCCGGACAGGGTACCCGAGCAGTACTTC
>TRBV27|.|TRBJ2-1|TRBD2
CASSRSGGSPPYNEQFF
TGTGCCAGCAGTCGGAGCGGGGGGTCTCCTCCTTACAATGAGCAGTTCTTC
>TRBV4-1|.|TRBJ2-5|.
CASSQEGMRQETQYF
TGCGCCAGCAGCCAAGAGGGCATGCGCCAAGAGACCCAGTACTTC
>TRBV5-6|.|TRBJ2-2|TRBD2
CASSQGGGWAGELFF
TGTGCCAGCAGCCAGGGCGGGGGATGGGCCGGGGAGCTGTTTTTT
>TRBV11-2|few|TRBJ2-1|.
CASSREGVGSGFMNEQFF
TGTGCCAGCAGCCGGGAAGGGGTAGGGTCAGGGTTTATGAATGAGCAGTTCTTC
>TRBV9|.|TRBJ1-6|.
CASSVDPGGSYNSPLHF
TGTGCCAGCAGCGTAGATCCGGGGGGCTCCTATAATTCACCCCTCCACTTT
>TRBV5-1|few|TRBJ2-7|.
CASKPTGTVTYEQYF
TGCGCCAGCAAACCAACCGGGACGGTTACCTACGAGCAGTACTTC
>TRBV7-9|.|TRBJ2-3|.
CASSLGRVSGDTQYF
TGTGCCAGCAGCTTAGGGAGAGTTAGCGGAGATACGCAGTATTTT
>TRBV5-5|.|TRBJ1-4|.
CASSLRRDSTNEKLFF
TGTGCCAGCAGCTTGCGGCGGGATTCAACTAATGAAAAACTGTTTTTT
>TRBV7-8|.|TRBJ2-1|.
CASSRPSLAAYDEQFF
TGTGCCAGCAGCCGCCCCTCACTAGCTGCCTACGATGAGCAGTTCTTC
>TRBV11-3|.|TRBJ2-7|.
CASSLGSGNPYEQYF
TGTGCCAGCAGCTTAGGTTCCGGGAACCCCTACGAGCAGTACTTC
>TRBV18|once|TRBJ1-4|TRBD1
CASSLSGTGGEKLFF
TGTGCCAGCTCACTTTCCGGGACAGGGGGTGAAAAACTGTTTTTT
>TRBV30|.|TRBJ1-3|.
CAWSAKDASSGNTIYF
TGTGCCTGGAGTGCCAAGGACGCAAGCTCTGGAAACACCATATATTTT
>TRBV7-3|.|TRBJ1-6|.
CASSLTTSGGSPLHF
TGTGCCAGCAGCTTAACTACGTCAGGCGGTTCACCCCTCCACTTT
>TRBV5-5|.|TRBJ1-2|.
CASSLNTRMGYTF
TGTGCCAGCAGCTTGAACACCAGGATGGGCTACACCTTC
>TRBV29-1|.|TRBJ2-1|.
CSVETSSYNEQFF
TGCAGCGTTGAAACGAGCTCCTACAATGAGCAGTTCTTC
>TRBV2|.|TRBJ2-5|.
CASSQQGQETQYF
TGTGCCAGCAGTCAACAGGGTCAAGAGACCCAGTACTTC
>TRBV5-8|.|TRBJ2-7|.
CASSSYEQYF
TGTGCCAGCAGCTCATACGAGCAGTACTTC
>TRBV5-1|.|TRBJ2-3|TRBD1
CASSGGQSTDTQYF
TGCGCCAGCAGCGGGGGACAGAGCACAGATACGCAGTATTTT
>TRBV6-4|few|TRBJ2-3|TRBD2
CASSDSSGGDSDTQYF
TGTGCCAGCAGTGACTCTAGCGGGGGGGATTCAGATACGCAGTATTTT
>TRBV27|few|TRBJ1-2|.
CASSFGRTLGYTF
TGTGCCAGCAGTTTCGGCAGGACCCTGGGCTACACCTTC
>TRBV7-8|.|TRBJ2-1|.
CASSLARLQQFF
TGTGCCAGCAGCTTAGCCCGACTACAGCAGTTCTTC
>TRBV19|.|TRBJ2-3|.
CASSMVDKDTQYF
TGTGCCAGTAGTATGGTGGACAAGGATACGCAGTATTTT
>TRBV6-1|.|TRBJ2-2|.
CASSEVGEVMNTGELFF
TGTGCCAGCAGTGAGGTAGGGGAAGTGATGAACACCGGGGAGCTGTTTTTT
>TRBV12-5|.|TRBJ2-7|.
CASTGDGEIHEQYF
TGTGCTTCAACTGGGGACGGTGAAATCCACGAGCAGTACTTC
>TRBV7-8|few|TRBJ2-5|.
CASSLAQGRSQETQYF
TGTGCCAGCAGCTTAGCGCAAGGTCGATCCCAAGAGACCCAGTACTTC
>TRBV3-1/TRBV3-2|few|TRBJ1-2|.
CASSQGPRRGYTF
TGTGCCAGCAGCCAAGGGCCGCGGCGTGGCTACACCTTC
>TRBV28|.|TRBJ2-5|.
CASSYGRQETQYF
TGTGCCAGCAGTTATGGCAGACAGGAGACCCAGTACTTC
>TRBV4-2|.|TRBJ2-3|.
CASSQELGPTDTQYF
TGTGCCAGCAGCCAAGAACTAGGCCCCACAGATACGCAGTATTTT
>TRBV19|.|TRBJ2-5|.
CASSIRDSETQYF
TGTGCCAGTAGTATCAGGGACTCGGAGACCCAGTACTTC
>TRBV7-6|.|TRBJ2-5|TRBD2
CASSLGAVGLAGKETQYF
TGTGCCAGCAGCTTAGGGGCTGTGGGACTAGCGGGAAAGGAGACCCAGTACTTC
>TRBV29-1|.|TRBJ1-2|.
CTYREGYTF
TGCACCTACAGGGAAGGCTACACCTTC
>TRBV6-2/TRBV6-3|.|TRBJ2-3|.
CASSYSSDGFRGRETDTQYF
TGTGCCAGCAGTTACTCGTCAGATGGCTTCCGGGGCAGGGAGACAGATACGCAGTATTTT
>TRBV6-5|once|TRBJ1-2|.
CASSYSWDNYGYTF
TGTGCCAGCAGTTACTCGTGGGATAACTATGGCTACACCTTC
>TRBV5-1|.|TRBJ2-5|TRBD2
CASSSLAGQETQYF
TGCGCCAGCAGCTCCCTAGCGGGCCAAGAGACCCAGTACTTC
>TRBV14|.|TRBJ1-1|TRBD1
CASSRPGQLNTEAFF
TGTGCCAGCAGCCGACCGGGACAGCTGAACACTGAAGCTTTCTTT
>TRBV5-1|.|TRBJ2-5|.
CASSPNGQRQETQYF
TGCGCCAGCAGCCCCAACGGGCAAAGGCAAGAGACCCAGTACTTC
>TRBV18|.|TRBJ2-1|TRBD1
CASSPTTGGNEQFF
TGTGCCAGCTCACCGACGACAGGGGGCAATGAGCAGTTCTTC
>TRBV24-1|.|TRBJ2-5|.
CATSDFFQGQETQYF
TGTGCCACCAGTGATTTTTTTCAGGGGCAAGAGACCCAGTACTTC
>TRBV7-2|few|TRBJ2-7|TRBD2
CASSNSGRSSYEQYF
TGTGCCAGCAGCAATAGCGGGAGGAGCTCCTACGAGCAGTACTTC
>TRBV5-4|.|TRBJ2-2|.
CASSLQGTLGGGELFF
TGTGCCAGCAGCTTGCAAGGCACACTCGGGGGCGGGGAGCTGTTTTTT
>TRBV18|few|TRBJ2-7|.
CASSARGLRGEQYF
TGTGCCAGCTCAGCAAGGGGTCTACGAGGGGAGCAGTACTTC
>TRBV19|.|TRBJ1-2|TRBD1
CASSMTGDYGYTF
TGTGCCAGTAGTATGACAGGGGACTATGGCTACACCTTC
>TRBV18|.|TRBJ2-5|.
CASSFPTGNQETQYF
TGTGCCAGCTCATTTCCGACAGGAAATCAGGAGACCCAGTACTTC
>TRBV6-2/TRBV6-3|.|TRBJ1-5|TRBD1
CASSYSHRGPSNQPQHF
TGTGCCAGCAGTTACTCCCACAGGGGGCCTAGCAATCAGCCCCAGCATTTT
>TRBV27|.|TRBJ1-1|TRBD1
CASSPGQGNTEAFF
TGTGCCAGCAGTCCGGGACAGGGGAACACTGAAGCTTTCTTT
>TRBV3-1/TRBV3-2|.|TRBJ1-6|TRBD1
CASSPFPTGTNSPLHF
TGTGCCAGCAGCCCATTTCCGACAGGGACAAATTCACCCCTCCACTTT
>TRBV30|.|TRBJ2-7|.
CAWGVGWESSYEQYF
TGTGCCTGGGGTGTTGGATGGGAGTCCTCCTACGAGCAGTACTTC
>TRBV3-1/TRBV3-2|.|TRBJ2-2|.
CASSQDRLAGELFF
TGTGCCAGCAGCCAAGATAGACTGGCCGGGGAGCTGTTTTTT
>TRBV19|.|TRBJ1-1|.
CASSPRGGNTEAFF
TGTGCCAGTAGTCCCCGGGGAGGGAACACTGAAGCTTTCTTT
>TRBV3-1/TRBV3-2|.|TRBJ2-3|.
CASSPSSGTDTQYF
TGTGCCAGCAGCCCATCCTCAGGGACAGATACGCAGTATTTT
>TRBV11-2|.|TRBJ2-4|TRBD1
CASSTFGTGHAKNIQYF
TGTGCCAGCAGCACCTTCGGGACAGGCCATGCCAAAAACATTCAGTACTTC
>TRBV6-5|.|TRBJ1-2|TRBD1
CASSRDRGRGYGYTF
TGTGCCAGCAGTCGGGACAGGGGGCGCGGCTATGGCTACACCTTC
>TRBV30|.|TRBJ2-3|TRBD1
CAWSSGTGGTDTQYF
TGTGCCTGGAGCTCCGGGACAGGGGGCACAGATACGCAGTATTTT